A selection of T cell receptor beta chains follows, all from one sample in a study of blood T cells in healthy people across ages. Each CDR3 protein is one row after TCRdb ran MiXCR on the 5' RACE reads. This sample has roughly 1.4 million distinct CDR3 sequences, with approximately 59% found just once. Source material: blood. The receptors shown here come from a man aged 18 to 29 in good health. Each CDR3 is given with its conserved first and last residue. Fields, in order: V gene, D gene, clone size, J gene, CDR3 protein, CDR3 DNA. The D gene is left open where the match is weak. Clone size is shown for a subset of rows, as once, few, many or a class of expanded clone.

>TRBV20-1|TRBD1|NA|TRBJ2-7
CSASDRGAIVASYNEQYF
TGCAGTGCTAGTGACAGGGGGGCCATTGTAGCCTCCTACAATGAGCAGTACTTC
>TRBV6-4|NA|once|TRBJ2-2
CASSDFWGRGNTGELFF
TGTGCCAGCAGTGACTTCTGGGGCAGGGGAAACACCGGGGAGCTGTTTTTT
>TRBV12-3/TRBV12-4|TRBD2|few|TRBJ2-3
CASRPLSGSRADTQYF
TGTGCCAGCAGACCCCTTAGCGGGAGCCGCGCAGATACGCAGTATTTT
>TRBV25-1|NA|NA|TRBJ2-7
CASSRPGTENYEQYF
TGTGCCAGCAGTAGACCCGGGACGGAGAACTACGAGCAGTACTTC
>TRBV6-2/TRBV6-3|NA|NA|TRBJ1-2
CASNLPAVLGGYTF
TGTGCCAGCAACCTCCCCGCGGTGTTAGGAGGCTACACCTTC
>TRBV12-3/TRBV12-4|TRBD2|NA|TRBJ2-3
CASSFSGGPVDTQYF
TGTGCCAGCAGTTTTAGCGGGGGGCCGGTCGATACGCAGTATTTT
>TRBV4-1|TRBD2|NA|TRBJ2-5
CASSQPLAGKYQETQYF
TGCGCCAGCAGCCAACCACTAGCGGGGAAGTACCAAGAGACCCAGTACTTC
>TRBV10-3|TRBD1|NA|TRBJ1-2
CAIRADRNYGYTF
TGTGCCATCAGGGCGGACAGGAACTATGGCTACACCTTC
>TRBV15|NA|NA|TRBJ2-5
CATSRDYSETQYF
TGTGCCACCAGCAGAGATTACTCGGAGACCCAGTACTTC
>TRBV5-1|NA|few|TRBJ2-4
CASSTGTTPSDIQYF
TGCGCCAGCAGCACGGGGACCACCCCATCGGACATTCAGTACTTC
>TRBV12-3/TRBV12-4|TRBD2|NA|TRBJ2-7
CASSPPGGSEQYF
TGTGCCAGCAGCCCCCCGGGGGGATCCGAGCAGTACTTC
>TRBV7-2|NA|NA|TRBJ2-1
CASRAGHSNDEQFF
TGTGCCAGCAGGGCGGGACATTCGAACGATGAGCAGTTCTTC
>TRBV20-1|TRBD2|few|TRBJ2-5
CSARDYPAGVEEQYF
TGCAGTGCTAGAGATTACCCAGCGGGGGTGGAAGAGCAGTACTTC
>TRBV3-1|NA|NA|TRBJ2-2
CASSLGPLGAPTGELFF
TGTGCCAGCAGCCTTGGACCCTTAGGGGCCCCGACCGGGGAGCTGTTTTTT
>TRBV6-5|NA|NA|TRBJ1-2
CASIDRGEEHGYTF
TGTGCCAGCATCGACCGGGGGGAAGAGCATGGCTACACCTTC
>TRBV27|TRBD2|NA|TRBJ2-1
CASSPSGLAGEQFF
TGTGCCAGCAGTCCATCGGGACTAGCGGGTGAGCAGTTCTTC
>TRBV15|NA|few|TRBJ2-5
CATSRLDSSLPKLETQYF
TGTGCCACCAGCAGACTGGACTCATCTCTACCCAAGCTGGAGACCCAGTACTTC
>TRBV6-6|TRBD2|few|TRBJ2-1
CASSYSVAGGYNEQFF
TGTGCCAGCAGTTACTCCGTGGCGGGAGGCTACAATGAGCAGTTCTTC
>TRBV20-1|TRBD2|NA|TRBJ2-2
CSAPTPGLAGTGELFF
TGCAGTGCTCCGACCCCTGGACTAGCTGGGACCGGGGAGCTGTTTTTT
>TRBV28|NA|NA|TRBJ1-6
CASSAPGEDSPLHF
TGTGCCAGCAGTGCGCCCGGGGAGGATTCACCCCTCCACTTT
>TRBV7-9|TRBD1|NA|TRBJ2-3
CASSHSRGRTDTQYF
TGTGCCAGCAGCCATAGCAGGGGGCGCACAGATACGCAGTATTTT
>TRBV12-3/TRBV12-4|NA|NA|TRBJ2-7
CASRRIPGLSCLEQYF
TGTGCCAGCAGGCGTATTCCTGGACTTAGTTGTTTGGAGCAGTACTTC
>TRBV12-3/TRBV12-4|NA|few|TRBJ2-3
CASSEIFLQGRATDTQYF
TGTGCCAGCAGTGAGATATTTCTCCAGGGGCGAGCAACAGATACGCAGTATTTT
>TRBV20-1|NA|NA|TRBJ1-2
CSAVVGLMGGANYGYTF
TGCAGTGCTGTCGTGGGGCTCATGGGGGGAGCTAACTATGGCTACACCTTC
>TRBV9|TRBD1|NA|TRBJ2-3
CASSVPGTGDNTDTQYF
TGTGCCAGCAGCGTTCCCGGGACAGGGGATAACACAGATACGCAGTATTTT
>TRBV20-1|TRBD1|NA|TRBJ2-1
CSARQGDQETQFF
TGCAGTGCCCGACAGGGGGACCAAGAGACCCAGTTCTTC
>TRBV7-9|NA|NA|TRBJ2-3
CASSLVAPGPGSAQYF
TGTGCCAGCAGTTTAGTAGCCCCGGGACCGGGAAGCGCGCAGTATTTT
>TRBV28|TRBD1|few|TRBJ2-7
CASSTRDSSYEQYF
TGTGCCAGCAGTACTAGGGACAGCTCCTACGAGCAGTACTTC
>TRBV20-1|TRBD1|NA|TRBJ2-5
CSTEWGTGGSGTQYF
TGCAGTACTGAGTGGGGGACAGGGGGTTCGGGGACCCAGTACTTC
>TRBV7-2|TRBD1|NA|TRBJ1-1
CASRPGGLNTEAFF
TGTGCCAGCAGGCCAGGGGGATTGAACACTGAAGCTTTCTTT
>TRBV20-1|TRBD1|NA|TRBJ2-7
CSARGQGLYEQYF
TGCAGTGCACGGGGACAGGGTTTGTACGAGCAGTACTTC
>TRBV4-1|TRBD1|NA|TRBJ2-7
CASSPIPGQGPYEQYF
TGCGCCAGCAGCCCTATTCCCGGACAGGGACCCTACGAGCAGTACTTC
>TRBV27|NA|few|TRBJ1-2
CASSLSMGTTTNYGYTF
TGTGCCAGCAGTTTATCGATGGGGACAACGACTAACTATGGCTACACCTTC
>TRBV12-3/TRBV12-4|TRBD1|NA|TRBJ1-6
CASTLGGGAMGSPLHF
TGTGCCAGCACCCTGGGAGGGGGCGCGATGGGTTCACCCCTCCACTTT
>TRBV12-3/TRBV12-4|TRBD1|NA|TRBJ2-2
CASSLAQGVNTGELFF
TGTGCCAGCAGTTTAGCCCAGGGGGTGAACACCGGGGAGCTGTTTTTT
>TRBV20-1|NA|few|TRBJ2-1
CSARDPPRKRVSSYNEQFF
TGCAGTGCTAGAGATCCCCCACGAAAGCGGGTGAGCTCCTACAATGAGCAGTTCTTC
>TRBV3-1|NA|NA|TRBJ2-7
CASSQDKWSTDTQYF
TGTGCCAGCAGCCAAGACAAGTGGTCCACAGATACGCAGTACTTC
>TRBV15|NA|NA|TRBJ1-6
CATSPETGWNSPLHF
TGTGCCACCAGCCCGGAGACAGGTTGGAATTCACCCCTCCACTTT
>TRBV4-2|NA|few|TRBJ2-1
CASSRFQLDEQFF
TGTGCCAGCAGCCGGTTCCAGCTAGATGAGCAGTTCTTC
>TRBV27|NA|NA|TRBJ1-1
CASSPSTRASEAFF
TGTGCCAGCAGTCCATCGACCAGAGCCAGCGAAGCTTTCTTT
>TRBV27|NA|few|TRBJ1-6
CASRYRDLNPLHF
TGTGCCAGCCGCTACCGGGACCTCAACCCCCTCCACTTT
>TRBV15|NA|NA|TRBJ2-3
CATSRDGGAITDTQYF
TGTGCCACCAGCAGAGATGGGGGAGCGATCACAGATACGCAGTATTTT
>TRBV29-1|NA|once|TRBJ1-4
CSTSGVPNEKLFF
TGCAGCACCTCGGGGGTACCTAATGAAAAACTGTTTTTT
>TRBV7-9|TRBD2|NA|TRBJ2-1
CASSPSGGGVDEQFF
TGTGCCAGCAGCCCATCTGGGGGGGGTGTGGATGAGCAGTTCTTC
>TRBV20-1|NA|NA|TRBJ1-1
CSATPTDTEAFF
TGCAGTGCTACCCCCACGGACACTGAAGCTTTCTTT
>TRBV12-3/TRBV12-4|TRBD1|NA|TRBJ1-1
CASSTGQGKGAEAFF
TGTGCCAGCAGTACGGGACAGGGAAAGGGAGCTGAAGCTTTCTTT
>TRBV4-1|NA|NA|TRBJ1-2
CASSQDTGANYGYTF
TGCGCCAGCAGCCAAGATACGGGAGCTAACTATGGCTACACCTTC
>TRBV7-2|TRBD1|NA|TRBJ1-1
CASSLPGQGLNTEAFF
TGTGCCAGCAGCTTACCGGGACAGGGATTGAACACTGAAGCTTTCTTT
>TRBV6-5|NA|NA|TRBJ2-6
CASSYGMQPGANVLTF
TGTGCCAGTAGTTACGGAATGCAGCCTGGGGCCAACGTCCTGACTTTC
>TRBV20-1|NA|NA|TRBJ2-7
CSAREGHNSYEQYF
TGCAGTGCTAGAGAGGGACACAACTCCTACGAGCAGTACTTC